The 17 T cell receptor beta chains given below trace back to one sample, sequenced in a study of blood T cells in healthy people across ages (dated by TCRdb to between 2014 and 2016). The library was generated by 5' RACE. Instrument on record: Illumina HiSeq 2500. A second PCR of about 6 to 12 cycles was run with a J-beta primer mix and a sample-barcoded 5' primer. TCRdb reprocessed the public reads (quality trimming at Q25 with fastp, clone calling with MiXCR) and kept in-frame beta chains. For every CDR3 protein sequence, its rows merge into one entry that carries the most common genes and DNA. The sample includes about 1.7 million distinct CDR3 sequences, with about 30% observed a single time. The ten top clones hold roughly 8.2% of the sample. Sequenced sample: blood. The receptors originated from a woman aged 25 to 39 in good health.

The V and J genes are TRBV7-2 and TRBJ2-1; possible D gene TRBD2, 5 bases. Trimming took 5 bases from V and 8 from J, leaving 19 bases between them. Germline V lookup: CDR1 SGHTA, CDR2 FQGNSA. The CDR3 runs 15 residues. The CDR3 is CASSPRPSPLHEQFF. The CDR3 DNA reads as TGTGCCAGCAGCCCCCGGCCTAGCCCGCTCCATGAGCAGTTCTTC.

This clonotype was picked up a small number of times. The chain couples TRBV7-9 to TRBJ1-5; D is unclear. The germline V and J ends were trimmed by 4 bases and 3 bases, with 10 bases remaining between them. In germline, CDR1 is SEHNR, CDR2 FQNEAQ (reference sequence). This CDR3 region has 14 residues. CDR3 sequence: CASSYDNHNQPQHF. The CDR3 DNA follows: TGTGCCAGCAGCTATGACAACCACAATCAGCCCCAGCATTTT.

This chain links TRBV7-8 with TRBJ1-5, with D unclear. The V end lost 8 bases, the J end lost 4 bases, and 18 bases lay between the germline ends. Germline V gene data show CDR1 as SGHVS and CDR2 as FQNEAQ. The CDR3 length is 15 residues. CDR3 amino acids: CASCLGAGLNQPQHF. DNA for the CDR3: TGTGCCAGCTGCCTCGGTGCGGGATTAAATCAGCCCCAGCATTTT. Looking up the rest from reference TRBV7-8 and TRBJ1-5 gives the full variable domain: GAGVSQSPRYKVAKRGQDVALRCDPISGHVSLFWYQQALGQGPEFLTYFQNEAQLDKSGLPSDRFFAERPEGSVSTLKIQRTQQEDSAVYLCASCLGAGLNQPQHFGDGTRLSIL.

This clonotype was detected only a few times. CDR3 nucleotide sequence: TGCGCCAGCGCCTCGCCGGCTAACTATGGCTACACCTTC. Translating gives CASASPANYGYTF. This chain links TRBV10-2 with TRBJ1-2, with no clear D. The germline V gene encodes CDR1 WSHSY and CDR2 SAAADI. CDR3 length: 13 residues. V was trimmed by 8 bases and J by 0 bases, leaving 10 bases between them.

Remarks on this clonotype: Possible read error: a much larger clone is one base away. This sequence joins TRBV5-1 and TRBJ2-5; the match to TRBD2 covers 9 bases. The CDR3 length is 14 residues. J was trimmed by 11 bases and V by 7 bases; bases with no gene match: 15. Germline assignment: CDR1 SGHRS and CDR2 YFSETQ. Written as DNA, the CDR3 is TGCGCCAGCGGCCCCAGCGGGGGGTACAATGAGCAGTACTTC. This sequence encodes CASGPSGGYNEQYF.

This clonotype has a count of ten or more. V is TRBV6-6 and J is TRBJ2-4; D ambiguous. V shed 0 bases and J shed 14 bases, with 17 bases lying between them. Germline CDR1 is MNHNY and CDR2 is SVGAGI (reference sequence). The CDR3 sequence is 14 residues long. The chain's CDR3 is CASSYSETGSNKYF. The DNA for the CDR3 is TGTGCCAGCAGTTACTCAGAGACCGGGTCCAACAAGTACTTC.

V usage is TRBV27 and J usage is TRBJ2-1; D might be TRBD2 (6 bases). The assigned J gene may be wrong: the sequence end matches TRBJ2-7 better. The CDR3 contains 16 residues. Germline V gene data show CDR1 as MNHEY and CDR2 as SMNVEV (reference sequence). The CDR3 protein is CATYSREEGSYNEQYF. CDR3 nucleotides: TGTGCCACCTACTCTAGGGAGGAGGGCTCCTACAATGAGCAGTACTTC.

A word on this clonotype: A much larger clone is a single base away; this may be a read error. The chain recombines TRBV5-1 with TRBJ2-5, with TRBD2 as a possible D gene (6 bases). Near its end, the DNA agrees better with TRBJ2-7, so the J call may be wrong. This CDR3 spans 14 amino acids. CDR1 and CDR2 from the germline V gene are SGHRS and YFSETQ. Here the CDR3 DNA reads TGCGCCTGCAGCCCCAGCGGGCCTACCTACGAGCAGTACTTC. This sequence encodes CACSPSGPTYEQYF.

The chain carries TRBV7-8 and TRBJ2-7; TRBD2 matches 9 bases. Germline V CDR1 and CDR2: SGHVS, FQNEAQ. With V trimmed by 5 bases and J by 4 bases, 15 bases remained unmatched. This CDR3 has 17 residues. The DNA for the CDR3 is TGTGCCAGCAGCCAGGGGGTACGAGCGGGAGGACCGTACGAGCAGTACTTC. Protein sequence: CASSQGVRAGGPYEQYF.

The table lists this clonotype with a few counts. This chain uses TRBV20-1 with TRBJ2-5, with TRBD1 as a possible D gene (5 bases). Germline V gene sequence: CDR1 DFQATT, CDR2 SNEGSKA (reference sequence). Trimming removed 3 bases from V and 0 bases from J, with 11 bases in between. This CDR3 comprises 14 residues. CDR3 nucleotide sequence: TGCAGTGCTAGGGGGCCTGGGAACCAAGAGACCCAGTACTTC. The encoded protein is CSARGPGNQETQYF.

The V and J genes are TRBV30 and TRBJ1-2; TRBD1 agrees at 7 bases. The CDR3 spans 12 residues. From germline, CDR1 is GTSNPN and CDR2 SVGIG (reference sequence). J gave up 7 bases and V 8 bases, and 10 bases lay outside the gene matches. The CDR3 DNA reads as TGTGCCCGGGACAGCAGGGAGCGTGGCTACACCTTC. It encodes CARDSRERGYTF.

This clonotype has a handful of counts. The J gene is TRBJ2-7, the V gene TRBV20-1; 7 nucleotides align to TRBD2. J was trimmed by 6 bases and V by 0 bases; bases with no gene match: 8. CDR3 length equals 14 residues. Germline lookup yields CDR1 DFQATT and CDR2 SNEGSKA (reference sequence). CDR3 DNA sequence: TGCAGTGCTAGAGACAGGGACTACTTTGGCGAGCAGTACTTC. Translated: CSARDRDYFGEQYF.

The sample holds many counts of this clonotype. This rearrangement joins TRBV7-2 to TRBJ2-1; 12 nucleotides line up with TRBD2. The CDR3 sequence is 16 residues long. Germline V CDR1 and CDR2: SGHTA, FQGNSA. The V segment lost 0 bases and the J segment 8 bases; nucleotides outside the gene matches: 5. In DNA form, the CDR3 reads TGTGCCAGCAGCTTAGCTCCTAGCGGGAGGGCACATGAGCAGTTCTTC. Encoded protein: CASSLAPSGRAHEQFF.

This clonotype has at least ten counts. CDR3 loop: CASSQQGHSYEQYF. CDR3 nucleotide sequence: TGCGCCAGCAGCCAGCAGGGGCACTCCTACGAGCAGTACTTC. The genes are TRBV5-1 and TRBJ2-7, with D perhaps TRBD1 (6 bases). The CDR3 length is 14 residues. Germline V lookup: CDR1 SGHRS, CDR2 YFSETQ. V was cut by 4 bases and J by 0 bases, with 11 bases left in between.

This clonotype was seen repeatedly, ten times or more. The chain is built from TRBV29-1 and TRBJ2-2, with 7 positions matching TRBD2. This CDR3 has 15 residues. The V segment lost 5 bases and the J segment 5 bases; nucleotides outside the gene matches: 11. Germline V gene lookup returns CDR1 SQVTM and CDR2 ANQGSEA. The CDR3 coding sequence is TGCAGCGTTTTTGAGCCGGGGGAGGGGACCGGGGAGCTGTTTTTT. Translation: CSVFEPGEGTGELFF.

The V gene is TRBV29-1, the J gene TRBJ1-4, with D possibly TRBD1 on 5 matching bases. The length of the CDR3 is 17 residues. Germline assignment: CDR1 SQVTM and CDR2 ANQGSEA. The V end was cut by 5 bases, the J end by 5 bases, with 24 bases between. The CDR3 is CSVTGKGRTARNEKLFF. CDR3 DNA: TGCAGCGTTACCGGGAAGGGACGAACAGCCCGAAATGAAAAACTGTTTTTT.

This clonotype appeared many times. This chain connects TRBV28 to TRBJ2-5, with D unclear. The CDR3 runs 16 residues. Germline lookup yields CDR1 MDHEN and CDR2 SYDVKM. Deletions cut 8 bases from V and 5 bases from J, with 24 bases between. The CDR3 here is CASPPQQSAWGETQYF. As DNA, the CDR3 is TGTGCCAGCCCCCCTCAACAGTCTGCGTGGGGTGAGACCCAGTACTTC.